The 13 T cell receptor beta chains in this list originate from one sample, sequenced in a study of regulatory T cells in long-lasting Graves disease. Noted time point: newly diagnosed GD, antithyroid drugs for less than 3 months. After RNA was extracted from PBMCs, the TCR library was made from it. Combining iRepertoire HTBI primers with Arm-PCR of CDR3 regions, the authors built TCR beta libraries. TCRdb re-analysed the multiplex PCR reads in MiXCR, keeping a single row per CDR3 protein. Altogether around 320,000 distinct CDR3 sequences are present, over 15% being singletons, with the ten largest covering just under 30%. The same sample was also used in a study of T cells in Graves' hyperthyroidism and ophthalmopathy.

Here the sequenced sample was peripheral blood mononuclear cells (PBMCs), taken at new diagnosis, from a patient treated with antithyroid drugs. These receptors were taken from a man between 40 and 49 years old with Graves disease.

The rearrangement uses TRBV18 and TRBJ1-5; D may be TRBD1 (6 bases). This CDR3 region has 15 residues. With 0 bases removed from V and 2 bases from J, the gap between germline ends came to 8 bases. Germline V gene data show CDR1 as KGHSH and CDR2 as LQKENI. The chain's CDR3 is CASSPPGARNQPQHF. Written as DNA, the CDR3 is TGTGCCAGCTCACCACCGGGGGCGCGCAATCAGCCCCAGCATTTT.

This clonotype has a count of ten or more. V usage is TRBV18 and J usage is TRBJ1-1; perhaps TRBD1 as D (5 bases). CDR3 length: 17 amino acids. Trimming took 3 bases from V and 2 from J, leaving 19 bases between them. CDR1 and CDR2 from the germline V gene are KGHSH and LQKENI. CDR3 nucleotide sequence: TGTGCCAGCTCACCCCTCGCGGCCGAGGGGAGCAACACTGAAGCTTTCTTT. Its translation: CASSPLAAEGSNTEAFF.

This clonotype was recorded a few times. The V gene is TRBV5-1, the J gene TRBJ1-3, with 9 bases that match TRBD1. Germline values: CDR1 SGHRS, CDR2 YFSETQ. Trimming took 0 bases from V and 4 from J; bases not matched to a gene: 5. This CDR3 region has 16 residues. CDR3 bases: TGCGCCAGCAGCTTGGAAGGGACAGGGTACGGAAACACCATATATTTT. This gives the protein CASSLEGTGYGNTIYF.

This clonotype was found a few times. This chain connects TRBV20-1 to TRBJ1-1; D possibly corresponds to TRBD1 (5 bases). V lost 3 bases to trimming and J lost 2 bases, with 13 bases between them. The CDR3 extends over 14 amino acids. The germline gives CDR1 DFQATT, CDR2 SNEGSKA (reference sequence). Here the CDR3 DNA reads TGCAGTGCTAGTGAATACAGGAGAAACACTGAAGCTTTCTTT. Its translation is CSASEYRRNTEAFF.

V and J are TRBV11-2 and TRBJ2-1; 9 bases align to TRBD1. Losses at the gene ends were 4 bases for V and 4 bases for J; bases not matched to a gene: 8. Germline CDR1 SGHAT, CDR2 FQNNGV. The CDR3 is 16 residues long. The CDR3: CASSSPGTGFYNEQFF. The CDR3 region has the DNA TGTGCCAGCAGCTCCCCCGGGACAGGGTTTTACAATGAGCAGTTCTTC.

In this sample, this clonotype turned up many times. The chain is built from TRBV7-2 and TRBJ2-3; 8 bases are shared with TRBD2. CDR1 and CDR2 from the germline V gene are SGHTA and FQGNSA. The CDR3 contains 17 residues. V dropped 5 bases and J dropped 3; count of bases not matched to a gene: 13. CDR3 loop: CASSPRWVAGITDTQYF. CDR3 DNA sequence: TGTGCCAGCAGCCCCCGTTGGGTAGCGGGGATTACAGATACGCAGTATTTT. The whole variable domain, remainder taken from reference TRBV7-2 and TRBJ2-3, is GAGVSQSPSNKVTEKGKDVELRCDPISGHTALYWYRQSLGQGLEFLIYFQGNSAPDKSGLPSDRFSAERTGGSVSTLTIQRTQQEDSAVYLCASSPRWVAGITDTQYFGPGTRLTVL.

This clonotype was recorded at least ten times. This chain links TRBV30 with TRBJ2-7; D remains unclear. The CDR3 sequence is 14 residues long. V was clipped by 0 bases and J by 1 base, with 10 bases between them. CDR1 GTSNPN and CDR2 SVGIG come from the germline V gene (reference sequence). CDR3 region: CAWSVSDGSYEQYF. CDR3 DNA sequence: TGTGCCTGGAGTGTTTCGGACGGGTCCTACGAGCAGTACTTC.

In its sample, this clonotype was seen many times. This chain uses TRBV10-3 with TRBJ2-7; D remains unclear. This CDR3 is 14 amino acids long. CDR1 is ENHRY and CDR2 is SYGVKD in the germline V gene. Trimming took 0 bases from V and 1 from J, leaving 7 bases between them. The CDR3 nucleotides are TGTGCCATCAGTGAGTCGACACCTTCCTACGAGCAGTACTTC. Its translation: CAISESTPSYEQYF.

This clonotype was seen a handful of times. A read error may be the cause here, since a much bigger clone is one base away. The V call is TRBV6-2 or TRBV6-3, the J call TRBJ2-5, with 8 bases matching TRBD1. Germline CDR1 and CDR2: MNHEY and SVGEGT. V shed 4 bases and J 1 base; nucleotides not matched to a gene: 5. The CDR3 covers 15 residues. The CDR3 loop is CASSSPTGAQETQYF. In DNA form, the CDR3 reads TGTGCCAGCAGTTCCCCGACAGGGGCCCAAGAGACCCAGTACTTC.

The rearrangement links TRBV6-9 to TRBJ1-1; no clear D. The CDR3 is 13 amino acids. Trimming took 7 bases from V and 2 from J, leaving 11 bases between them. Germline CDR1 reads MNHGY; CDR2 reads SVAAGI. DNA of the CDR3: TGTGCCAGCAATTACGGCATAAACACTGAAGCTTTCTTT. Its protein is CASNYGINTEAFF.

The table lists this clonotype with many counts. The chain joins TRBV6-5 to TRBJ2-5; no clear D. CDR1 MNHEY and CDR2 SVGAGI come from the germline V gene. The CDR3 has 14 residues. The ends were cut back, 0 bases at V and 3 bases at J, with 8 bases in the middle. CDR3 region: CASSYSNSKETQYF. The CDR3 DNA sequence: TGTGCCAGCAGTTACTCGAACTCCAAAGAGACCCAGTACTTC.

A word on this clonotype: This likely stems from a read error, as it lies one base from a far larger clone. V usage is TRBV6-2 or TRBV6-3 and J usage is TRBJ2-7; D unresolved. The germline V gene encodes CDR1 MNHEY and CDR2 SVGEGT. The CDR3 has 14 residues. CDR3 residues: CATSWETVSYEQYF. Written as DNA, the CDR3 is TGTGCCACCAGTTGGGAAACGGTCTCATACGAGCAGTACTTC.

This chain connects TRBV19 to TRBJ2-5; D is unresolved. The CDR3 runs 16 residues. Germline-derived CDR1 and CDR2 are LNHDA and SQIVND (reference sequence). V lost 0 bases and J 0 bases, leaving 11 bases between the germline ends. CDR3 bases: TGTGCCAGTAGTATAGAAGGGATCGGGTACCAAGAGACCCAGTACTTC. This translates into CASSIEGIGYQETQYF.